Given below is one T cell receptor (beta chain) in context. The target of this receptor is not known. Per-base qualities were not stored, and no clone one base away is much larger. TCRbeta CDR3 regions were amplified from genomic DNA by means of the immunoSEQ Assay, a bias-controlled multiplex PCR. The paper's processing steps were these. The number of nucleated cells in each sample was estimated from the amplification of reference gene primers within the assay. To quantify the absolute abundance of each unique TCRbeta CDR3 rearrangement, sequence reads were collapsed and filtered. For each sample, productive Simpson clonality was calculated by taking the square root of Simpson's diversity index across productive rearrangements. TCRdb took this table from immuneACCESS and kept in-frame rearrangements with V and J called. Such tables lack part of the clones; where checked against another copy, unresolved V genes explain under half of the gap, and the rest is unexplained. V, J and clone size were drawn from that table, and D and trimming were deduced from the DNA. The sample has fewer than 200,000 clones on record, about four fifths of them singletons. Together, the top ten hold 7.6% of the sample.

The CDR3 measures 13 amino acids from cysteine to phenylalanine. Kept here is only the CDR3 DNA, which spans 39 bases and is read in frame from base 1. V and J are truncated by 2 bases and 7 bases respectively, leaving an intervening sequence of 11 bases. Looking up the germline V gene (reference sequence) yields CDR1 LGHDT and CDR2 YNNKEL. One collaborating source in Seattle enrolled patients during active infection and followed them longitudinally through the course of disease. The collaborating institutions used their own protocols to collect whole blood in K2EDTA tubes. For TCRbeta analysis, collaborators shipped samples as frozen whole blood, isolated PBMCs, or DNA extracted from either of those sample types. These data belong to a study of blood T cell repertoires in COVID-19 (dated by TCRdb to about 2020). The study in broad terms: The collaborator samples originated in the United States, Italy and Spain and spanned the acute and convalescent phases of COVID-19. The prospective study material was composed of cDNA or gDNA derived from T cells, B-cell-depleted T cells, or PBMCs. Deeply sampled blood TCRbeta repertoires from subjects exposed to, actively infected with, or recovered from COVID-19 were included in the dataset. The repertoires were released in a freely available public database meant as a resource for research on the immune response to SARS-CoV-2. Samples were obtained from the ongoing ImmuneRACE study (first 160 participants) and from roughly 1,300 subjects provided by 6 global collaborators. The sample metadata nearly always contained a de-identified subject ID, COVID-19 status, age in years and sex. HLA class I and class II types, where available, came from metadata supplied by the sample provider rather than from assay-based typing.

Points the paper makes about the study in general: Clinical and demographic metadata were provided uncurated, with the amount varying by source and participant.

Recombination linked TRBV3-1 (or the pseudogene TRBV3-2) to TRBJ1-2, with the D segment identity uncertain. This receptor was taken from a woman in her 70s with COVID-19, enrolled during active disease. Sequencing input: peripheral blood. The encoded CDR3 is CASSQTVMGGYTF. The nucleotide sequence is TGTGCCAGCAGCCAAACAGTTATGGGTGGCTACACCTTC.